These 9 T cell receptor beta chains share one sample of origin, sequenced in a study of CXCR3-negative and CXCR3-positive naive CD8 T cells. Study results and limitations: CXCR3-expressing naive cells carried TRB CDR3s more hydrophobic than those of CXCR3-negative naive cells.

No antigen has been assigned to these receptors. UMI labels and 5' RACE were used to prepare the TRB cDNA libraries. Each CDR3 protein gets one entry in TCRdb, which reprocessed the 5' RACE reads and gives no DNA. The sample includes 50,000 to 70,000 distinct CDR3 sequences. The sample comprised naive CXCR3+ CD8+ T cells from blood. The subset was: CD45RO-CCR7+CD27+CD95- naive CD8+ T cells expressing CXCR3 (TNR3+). The receptors were gathered from a human donor in good health. Some clones in this sample may be carry-over from other donors' samples.

The V and J genes are TRBV7-2 and TRBJ1-5. CDR3 length equals 13 residues. CDR1 is SGHTA and CDR2 is FQGNSA in the germline V gene. CDR3 region: CASGGRSNQPQHF.

The chain joins TRBV10-3 to TRBJ2-3; no DNA is available, so the TRBD1 call from TCRdb remains unchecked. Germline loops: CDR1 ENHRY, CDR2 SYGVKD. CDR3 length equals 16 residues. The CDR3 protein is CAISEPGTLSTDTQYF.

The chain has TRBV7-2 and TRBJ1-5; lacking DNA, the TRBD1 call made by TCRdb goes unchecked. The germline V gene encodes CDR1 SGHTA and CDR2 FQGNSA. The CDR3 runs to 14 residues. CDR3 amino acids: CASSLGGINQPQHF.

The chain carries TRBV6-6 and TRBJ1-5. The germline gives CDR1 MNHNY, CDR2 SVGAGI (reference sequence). The CDR3 has 13 amino acids. The CDR3: CASSAGYNQPQHF.

The chain uses TRBV12-3 or TRBV12-4 and TRBJ2-7; without DNA, the TCRdb call of TRBD1 cannot be checked. The length of the CDR3 is 15 residues. Here the CDR3 reads CASSSQGGPTYEQYF.

This rearrangement joins TRBV20-1 to TRBJ2-2; the D call from TCRdb, TRBD2, cannot be confirmed without DNA. Germline CDR1 reads DFQATT; CDR2 reads SNEGSKA (reference sequence). The CDR3 runs 17 residues. The CDR3 loop reads CSAQGLAGGPGTGELFF.

The chain links TRBV12-3 or TRBV12-4 to TRBJ2-1; TCRdb calls TRBD1, which cannot be checked without DNA. This CDR3 spans 15 amino acids. CDR3 in amino acids: CASSPGGVMGNEQFF.

This chain's CDR3 is CASSWKGGPNEQFF. This chain joins TRBV5-4 and TRBJ2-1; lacking DNA, the TRBD1 call made by TCRdb goes unchecked. This CDR3 comprises 14 residues. The germline gives CDR1 SGHNT, CDR2 YYREEE (reference sequence).

The chain joins TRBV25-1 to TRBJ1-4. Looked up from germline, CDR1 is MGHDK and CDR2 is SYGVNS. CDR3 size: 12 residues. CDR3 amino acids: CASSETNEKLFF. Using reference TRBV25-1 and TRBJ1-4 for the parts outside the CDR3, the full variable domain is EADIYQTPRYLVIGTGKKITLECSQTMGHDKMYWYQQDPGMELHLIHYSYGVNSTEKGDLSSESTVSRIRTEHFPLTLESARPSHTSQYLCASSETNEKLFFGSGTQLSVL.